This T cell receptor beta chain was profiled in a study of regulatory T cells in long-lasting Graves disease (TCRdb year 2021). Study-wide context: Antithyroid drugs had been taken for less than 3 months by newly diagnosed Graves' disease patients. The study took place in China and was registered as a clinical trial. A total of 35 or so samples were covered by TCR sequencing, comprising around 13 persistent and around 20 newly diagnosed Graves' disease patients. Persistent Graves' disease patients were compared with newly diagnosed Graves' disease patients by peripheral blood TCR sequencing and RNA sequencing. On the study overall, not on this receptor specifically: Only the TCR beta chain was sequenced and analyzed. Compared with newly diagnosed patients, persistent Graves' disease patients had lower TCR Shannon entropy and fewer highly expanded clones, which suggests clonal expansion. Persistent disease showed preferential use of TRBV28, TRBJ1-2 and TRBJ2-5, whereas newly diagnosed disease favored TRBV20-1 and TRBJ2-1. The authors acknowledged the small sample size as a limitation that may reduce accuracy. Only peripheral blood was studied, because thyroid tissue, the primary lesion, was inaccessible. A larger number of public clonotypes was shared among persistent patients (about 2,700) than among newly diagnosed patients (around 970).

The meaning of the sample's time point label: newly diagnosed GD, antithyroid drugs for less than 3 months. RNA was extracted from PBMCs in TRIzol for both TCR sequencing and RNA sequencing. The diagnosis of Graves' disease was made according to American Thyroid Association guidelines. The patients came from an endocrinology department in Xi'an, China. Each patient gave about 10 milliliters of peripheral blood, collected in an EDTA anticoagulant tube. Ficoll Paque Plus density gradient separation was used to isolate PBMCs, and no additional T cell sorting was done. RNA quality was checked with an Agilent 2100 Bioanalyzer and agarose gel, and concentration with a NanoDrop 2000. CDR1 and CDR2 (SGHTS, YDEGEE) derive from the germline V gene. The CDR3 goes from the cysteine to the phenylalanine over 13 residues. Only the CDR3 region is kept as DNA, spanning 39 bases read in frame from base 1. V and J lose 4 bases and 6 bases, and a span of 13 bases separates them.

To prepare the library, multiplex PCR was applied. Sequencing used an Illumina HiSeq 4000. TCR beta libraries were built with iRepertoire HTBI primers and Arm-PCR amplification of CDR3 regions. PCR products were gel purified before sequencing. The original pipeline was this. Across samples, 60 to 75 TRBV and roughly 13 TRBJ segments were identified and used for gene usage analysis of CDR3 amino acid clonotypes. Filtered high-quality paired reads were merged into contigs using COPE and FqMerger. BLAST was used to align contigs to the IMGT TRBV, TRBD and TRBJ reference genes, and CDR3 was defined following IMGT. Highly expanded clones were defined as clonotypes with a frequency above 0.1%. Shannon entropy was used to measure repertoire diversity, and the Gini coefficient was used to measure V-J evenness. A clonotype was considered public if more than one individual shared it. Using fastp trimming at Q25 and MiXCR clonotype assembly, TCRdb reanalyzed the public sequencing data and kept in-frame beta chains. Every CDR3 protein is listed once, alongside the most common genes and DNA of its rows. These V and J calls are TCRdb output, not the study's own analysis. The sample profile shows approximately 230,000 distinct CDR3 sequences; around 18% of them were found once. The ten largest clones represent around 21% of the sample.

Turning to this clonotype: Its binding antigen is unknown. No much larger clone is present one base from it, and per-base qualities are unavailable.

This clonotype originated in a female donor with Graves disease. The chain is made from TRBV5-8 and TRBJ1-1, and TRBD1 may be the D gene, going by 6 matching bases. Sequencing was performed on peripheral blood mononuclear cells (PBMCs), taken at new diagnosis, from a patient treated with antithyroid drugs. The CDR3: CASSVGGGPEAFF. The nucleotides are TGTGCCAGCAGCGTTGGCGGGGGGCCTGAAGCTTTCTTT.